This T cell receptor beta chain was observed in a study of CD8 T cells in Susac syndrome (dated by TCRdb to the late 2010s). In terms of the full investigation: Repertoire sequencing was used to test whether CD8+ T cell activation and differentiation in Susac syndrome was antigen driven.

Per the germline V gene (reference sequence), DFQATT is the CDR1 and SNEGSKA is the CDR2. The CDR3 covers 14 residues, taking in both the cysteine and the phenylalanine. Only the CDR3 region is kept as DNA, spanning 42 bases read in frame from base 1. Trimming costs V 0 bases and J 4 bases, and their ends lie 12 bases apart. Concerning this clonotype itself: The antigen this receptor binds is unknown. Base qualities are not provided; no much larger clone lies one nucleotide away.

The research as a whole found: The TCR sequencing and HLA analysis was acknowledged to have included a relatively small number of individuals.

RNA was extracted with the RNeasy kit and about 0.5 to 1 ug was reverse transcribed using random hexamers. The immunoSEQ multiplex PCR assay, which covers 54 Vbeta and 13 Jbeta segments, was used to amplify TCR beta CDR3 regions. PCR amplification bias was corrected using a synthetic template baseline for primer optimization and computational correction. As for how the authors treated the data: Reads were annotated to V, D and J genes per IMGT and analyzed with immunoSEQ Analyzer, keeping only productive sequences. Clonality was computed as one minus Shannon entropy normalized by log2 of the number of productive unique sequences. For each patient and control, public and private clones were evaluated among the 100 most prevalent clones. Clones were defined as Susac-specific when absent from the healthy and MS cohorts, from roughly 1,000 published viral clones and from other ImmuneACCESS disease sequences. Starting from the raw public reads, TCRdb applied fastp trimming at Q25, assembled clones with MiXCR and retained in-frame beta chains. One record per CDR3 amino acid sequence lists the most common genes and DNA. TCRdb, not the authors, supplied the V and J calls. The sample data list roughly 330,000 distinct CDR3 sequences, and roughly nine tenths of these were observed just once. The ten largest clones take up 0.065% of the sample.

High-throughput TCR beta sequencing profiled peripheral blood CD8+ and CD4+ T cells from healthy donors, Susac syndrome patients and multiple sclerosis patients. Treatment-naive patients with stable or active relapsing-remitting disease fulfilling revised McDonald criteria were used as multiple sclerosis controls. Bulk CD8+ and CD4+ T cells were purified magnetically by negative isolation, whereas CD8+ TEMRA cells were enriched by FACS. Blood was drawn into EDTA tubes, processed within 24 hours, and PBMCs were isolated by density gradient centrifugation. PBMCs intended for TCR sequencing were cryopreserved in liquid nitrogen and were subsequently thawed in a 37 degrees C water bath. Purity of sorted or isolated CD4+, CD8+ and CD8+ TEMRA cells was at least 90%.

Sequenced material: CD4+ T cells from PBMCs. This receptor was taken from a human donor with multiple sclerosis. The sequence is built from TRBV20-1 and TRBJ1-2; the D gene cannot be resolved reliably. The CDR3 protein: CSARDLGQRYGYTF. Read as DNA, the sequence is TGCAGTGCTAGAGATCTGGGTCAGCGCTATGGCTACACCTTC.